Listed below are T cell receptor beta chains from one sample, sequenced in a study of PD-1 blockade in classical Hodgkin lymphoma. Profiling relied on immunoSEQ multiplex PCR, and the TCRdb table lists in-frame clones only, not all of them. This sample yields some 64,000 clones, of which approximately 90% are seen a single time; approximately 12% belongs to the top ten. The starting material was peripheral blood mononuclear cells (PBMCs), obtained at baseline. The receptor source for this set is a human donor with classical Hodgkin lymphoma. The CDR3 runs from the conserved cysteine through the conserved F or W. A D gene is named only where the DNA matches it firmly. Size tells how often a clone was seen (once, few, many) or the class of an expanded clone, and some rows leave it out.

size	D	V	J	CDR3	DNA
NA	TRBD1	TRBV5-4	TRBJ2-5	CASSITGQGLSETQYF	TGTGCCAGCAGCATTACGGGACAGGGATTATCAGAGACCCAGTACTTC
NA	NA	TRBV2	TRBJ1-3	CASSELAASGNTIYF	TGTGCCAGCAGTGAGTTGGCGGCCTCTGGAAACACCATATATTTT
once	NA	TRBV13	TRBJ1-2	CASSLRGALFGYTF	TGTGCCAGCAGCTTGCGGGGGGCGCTATTTGGCTACACCTTC
NA	NA	TRBV28	TRBJ2-1	CASSLSAGRHEQFF	TGTGCCAGCAGTTTATCGGCGGGGAGGCATGAGCAGTTCTTC
NA	NA	TRBV11-2	TRBJ1-5	CASSLVLGKRRQHF	TGTGCCAGCAGCTTAGTTCTAGGGAAACGGCGCCAGCATTTT
NA	NA	TRBV5-1	TRBJ1-2	CASSLAGDGQQAYGYTF	TGCGCCAGCAGCTTGGCCGGTGACGGGCAGCAGGCCTATGGCTACACCTTC
NA	NA	TRBV5-6	TRBJ1-1	CASSLVASSMNTEAFF	TGTGCCAGCAGCTTGGTGGCATCTTCTATGAACACTGAAGCTTTCTTT
NA	NA	TRBV15	TRBJ2-5	CATSGDLQETQYF	TGTGCCACCAGTGGGGACCTCCAAGAGACCCAGTACTTC
once	NA	TRBV7-3	TRBJ1-2	CASSLTRGEATTF	TGTGCCAGCAGCCTTACACGGGGTGAGGCTACCACCTTC
NA	NA	TRBV6-6	TRBJ1-6	CASSYGSVYGSPLHF	TGTGCCAGCAGTTACGGCAGCGTATATGGTTCACCCCTCCACTTT
NA	NA	TRBV7-2	TRBJ2-7	CASSQTPTYEQYF	TGTGCCAGCAGTCAGACACCTACCTACGAGCAGTACTTC
NA	NA	TRBV7-2	TRBJ2-1	CASSPRSGDEQFF	TGTGCCAGCAGCCCCCGCTCAGGGGACGAGCAGTTCTTC
NA	NA	TRBV2	TRBJ1-5	CASSQVRHRDIDSNQPQHF	TGTGCCAGCAGCCAGGTCCGTCACCGGGACATCGATAGCAATCAGCCCCAGCATTTT
NA	TRBD1	TRBV10-1	TRBJ1-3	CASSERQGLRLSGNTIYF	TGCGCCAGCAGTGAGAGACAGGGGCTCCGACTGTCTGGAAACACCATATATTTT
NA	NA	TRBV6-6	TRBJ2-1	CASSYSEEQFF	TGTGCCAGCAGTTACTCGGAGGAGCAGTTCTTC
NA	NA	TRBV10-3	TRBJ1-1	CAISESALNTEAFF	TGTGCCATCAGTGAGTCGGCTCTGAACACTGAAGCTTTCTTT
NA	NA	TRBV27	TRBJ1-3	CASSSHPSSGNTIYF	TGTGCCAGCAGTTCCCACCCTAGCTCTGGAAACACCATATATTTT
NA	NA	TRBV21-1	TRBJ2-7	CASRTGPTTSYEQYF	TGTGCCAGCAGGACAGGGCCCACAACCTCCTACGAGCAGTACTTC
NA	TRBD2	TRBV6-5	TRBJ2-1	CASRPAGGKGNEQFF	TGTGCCAGCAGACCGGCGGGGGGGAAAGGAAATGAGCAGTTCTTC
NA	TRBD1	TRBV27	TRBJ1-2	CASSRGQDYGYTF	TGTGCCAGCAGCCGAGGACAGGACTATGGCTACACCTTC
NA	NA	TRBV25-1	TRBJ1-2	CASSPWGMDYGYTF	TGTGCCAGCAGTCCCTGGGGGATGGACTATGGCTACACCTTC
NA	NA	TRBV30	TRBJ1-1	CAWMDGWGIAEAFF	TGTGCCTGGATGGATGGATGGGGTATCGCTGAAGCTTTCTTT
NA	TRBD1	TRBV6-6	TRBJ2-3	CASRPTGAPTDTQYF	TGTGCCAGCAGACCCACAGGGGCGCCCACAGATACGCAGTATTTT
NA	TRBD2	TRBV30	TRBJ2-7	CAWSVIRTSGGASPHEQYF	TGTGCCTGGAGTGTTATAAGGACTAGCGGGGGGGCCAGTCCCCACGAGCAGTACTTC
NA	NA	TRBV11-3	TRBJ2-1	CASSFASSYNEQFF	TGTGCCAGCAGCTTCGCCAGCTCCTACAATGAGCAGTTCTTC
NA	NA	TRBV7-2	TRBJ1-2	CASSLRAGAGWYGYTF	TGTGCCAGCAGCTTAAGGGCAGGGGCAGGGTGGTATGGCTACACCTTC